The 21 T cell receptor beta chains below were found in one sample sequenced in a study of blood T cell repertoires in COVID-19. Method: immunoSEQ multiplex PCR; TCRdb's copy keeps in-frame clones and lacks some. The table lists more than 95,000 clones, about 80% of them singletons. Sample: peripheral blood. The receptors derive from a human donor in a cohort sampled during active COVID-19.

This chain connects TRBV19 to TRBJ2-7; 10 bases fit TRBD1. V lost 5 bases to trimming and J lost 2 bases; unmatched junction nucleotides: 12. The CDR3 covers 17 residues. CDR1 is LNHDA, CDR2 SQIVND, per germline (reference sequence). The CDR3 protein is CASSPNARDRGTYEQYF. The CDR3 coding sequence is TGTGCCAGTAGTCCCAATGCCCGGGACAGGGGCACCTACGAGCAGTACTTC.

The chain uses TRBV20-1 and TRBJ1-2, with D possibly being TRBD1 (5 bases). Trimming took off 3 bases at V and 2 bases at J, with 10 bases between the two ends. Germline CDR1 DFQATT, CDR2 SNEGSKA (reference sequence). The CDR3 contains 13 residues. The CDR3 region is CSASSRANYGYTF. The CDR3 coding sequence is TGCAGTGCTAGTTCCAGGGCCAACTATGGCTACACCTTC.

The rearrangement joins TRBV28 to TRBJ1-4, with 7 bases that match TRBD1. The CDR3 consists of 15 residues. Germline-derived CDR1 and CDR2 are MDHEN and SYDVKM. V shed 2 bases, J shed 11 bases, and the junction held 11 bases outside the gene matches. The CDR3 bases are TGTGCCAGCAGTTTAGTGGACGGACAGGCGGGGAAACTGTTTTTT. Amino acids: CASSLVDGQAGKLFF.

Written as DNA, the CDR3 is TGTGCCAGCAGCTTATTCGAGAGACTAGCGGGAGGTGAGCTGTTTTTT. This sequence encodes CASSLFERLAGGELFF. The chain recombines TRBV7-8 with TRBJ2-2, with TRBD2 identical over 13 bases. Germline V CDR1 and CDR2: SGHVS, FQNEAQ. CDR3 length: 16 amino acids. V trimming: 2 bases; J trimming: 11 bases; junction bases outside the gene matches: 8.

CDR3 sequence reads: CASSKRGRATEAFF. CDR3 coding DNA: TGTGCCAGCAGCAAAAGGGGCAGGGCCACTGAAGCTTTCTTT. The chain has TRBV21-1 and TRBJ1-1; TRBD1 reflects the table's D call only, with no check against the DNA. TRBV21-1 is a recognized pseudogene. The CDR3 is 14 amino acids.

The CDR3: CASTPGGVFSYNSPLHF. The DNA for the CDR3 is TGTGCCAGTACCCCGGGAGGGGTATTTTCCTATAATTCACCCCTCCACTTT. This rearrangement joins TRBV27 to TRBJ1-6; D perhaps matches TRBD1 (5 bases). Germline CDR1 reads MNHEY; CDR2 reads SMNVEV (reference sequence). Between the trimmed V and J ends, which lost 9 bases and 1 base, there was a span of 19 bases. This CDR3 spans 17 amino acids.

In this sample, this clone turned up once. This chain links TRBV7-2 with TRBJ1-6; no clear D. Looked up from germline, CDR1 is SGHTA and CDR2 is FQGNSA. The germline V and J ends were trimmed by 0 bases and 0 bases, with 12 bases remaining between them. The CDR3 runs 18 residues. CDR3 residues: CASSLAGIAFSYNSPLHF. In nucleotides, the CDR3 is TGTGCCAGCAGCTTAGCCGGGATCGCCTTCTCCTATAATTCACCCCTCCACTTT.

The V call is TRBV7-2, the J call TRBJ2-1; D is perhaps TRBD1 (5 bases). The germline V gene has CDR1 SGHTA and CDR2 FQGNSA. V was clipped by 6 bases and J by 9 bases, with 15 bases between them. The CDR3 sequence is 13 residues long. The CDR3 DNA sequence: TGTGCCAGCAGTTCGATAAGGGGCGGTGAGCAGTTCTTC. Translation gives CASSSIRGGEQFF.

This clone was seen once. Here the CDR3 reads CASSDPRTGGWVTQYF. The CDR3 coding sequence is TGTGCCAGCAGTGACCCGAGGACAGGGGGCTGGGTGACCCAGTACTTC. This chain links TRBV2 with TRBJ2-5, with 11 positions matching TRBD1. Germline CDR1 SNHLY, CDR2 FYNNEI. Trimming removed 3 bases from V and 7 bases from J; junction bases left unmatched: 10. The CDR3 extends over 16 amino acids. Full variable domain (rest looked up from reference TRBV2 and TRBJ2-5): EPEVTQTPSHQVTQMGQEVILRCVPISNHLYFYWYRQILGQKVEFLVSFYNNEISEKSEIFDDQFSVERPDGSNFTLKIRSTKLEDSAMYFCASSDPRTGGWVTQYFGPGTRLLVL.

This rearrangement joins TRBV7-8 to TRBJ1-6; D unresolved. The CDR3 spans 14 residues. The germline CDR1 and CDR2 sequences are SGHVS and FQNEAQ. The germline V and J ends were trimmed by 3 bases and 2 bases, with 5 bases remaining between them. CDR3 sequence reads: CASSFQTYNSPLHF. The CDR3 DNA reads TGTGCCAGCAGCTTCCAGACCTATAATTCACCCCTCCACTTT.

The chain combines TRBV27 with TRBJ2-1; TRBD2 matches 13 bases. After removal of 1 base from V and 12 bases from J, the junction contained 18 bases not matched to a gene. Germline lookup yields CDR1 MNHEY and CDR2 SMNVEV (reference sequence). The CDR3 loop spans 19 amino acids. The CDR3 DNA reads TGTGCCAGCAGTTTATATACGCCCCGTAGTGGACTAGCGGGAGTGGGGCAGTTCTTC. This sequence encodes CASSLYTPRSGLAGVGQFF.

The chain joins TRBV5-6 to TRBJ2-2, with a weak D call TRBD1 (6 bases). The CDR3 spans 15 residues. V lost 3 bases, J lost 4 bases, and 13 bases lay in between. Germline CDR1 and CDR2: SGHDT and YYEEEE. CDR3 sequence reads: CASSWGTGSTGELFF. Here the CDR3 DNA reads TGTGCCAGCAGCTGGGGAACAGGGTCCACCGGGGAGCTGTTTTTT. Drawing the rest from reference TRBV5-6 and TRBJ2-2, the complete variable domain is DAGVTQSPTHLIKTRGQQVTLRCSPKSGHDTVSWYQQALGQGPQFIFQYYEEEERQRGNFPDRFSGHQFPNYSSELNVNALLLGDSALYLCASSWGTGSTGELFFGEGSRLTVL.

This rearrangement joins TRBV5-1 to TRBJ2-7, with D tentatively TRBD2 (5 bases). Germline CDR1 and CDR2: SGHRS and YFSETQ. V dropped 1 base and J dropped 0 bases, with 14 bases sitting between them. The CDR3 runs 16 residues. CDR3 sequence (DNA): TGCGCCAGCAGCTTGTCTTGGAGCCGGGGCTCCTACGAGCAGTACTTC. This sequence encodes CASSLSWSRGSYEQYF. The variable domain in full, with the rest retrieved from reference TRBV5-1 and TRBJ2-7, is KAGVTQTPRYLIKTRGQQVTLSCSPISGHRSVSWYQQTPGQGLQFLFEYFSETQRNKGNFPGRFSGRQFSNSRSEMNVSTLELGDSALYLCASSLSWSRGSYEQYFGPGTRLTVT.

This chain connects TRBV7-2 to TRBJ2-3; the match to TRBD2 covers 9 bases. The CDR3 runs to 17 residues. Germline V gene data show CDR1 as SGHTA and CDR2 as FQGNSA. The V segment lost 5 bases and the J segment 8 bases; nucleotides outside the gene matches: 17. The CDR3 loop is CASSPHEVTAGGGTQYF. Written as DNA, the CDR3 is TGTGCCAGCAGCCCCCACGAGGTGACCGCGGGGGGGGGTACGCAGTATTTT.

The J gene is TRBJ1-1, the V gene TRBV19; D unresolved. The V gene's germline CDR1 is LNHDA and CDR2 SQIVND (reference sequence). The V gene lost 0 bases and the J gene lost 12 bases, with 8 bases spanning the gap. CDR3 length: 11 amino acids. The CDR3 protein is CASSIEQLPFF. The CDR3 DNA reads TGTGCCAGTAGTATAGAGCAACTACCTTTCTTT.

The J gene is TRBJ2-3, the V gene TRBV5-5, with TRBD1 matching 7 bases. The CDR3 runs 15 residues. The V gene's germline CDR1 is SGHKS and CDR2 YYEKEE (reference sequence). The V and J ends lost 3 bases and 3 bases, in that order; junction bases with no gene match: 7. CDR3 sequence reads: CASSYATGATDTQYF. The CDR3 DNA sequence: TGTGCCAGCAGCTACGCCACAGGGGCTACAGATACGCAGTATTTT.

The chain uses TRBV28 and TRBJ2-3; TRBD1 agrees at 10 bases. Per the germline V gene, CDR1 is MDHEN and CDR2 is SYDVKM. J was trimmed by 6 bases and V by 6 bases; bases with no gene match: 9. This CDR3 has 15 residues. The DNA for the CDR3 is TGTGCCAGCAGCCTGACAGGGGGCGCGGCGGATACGCAGTATTTT. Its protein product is CASSLTGGAADTQYF.

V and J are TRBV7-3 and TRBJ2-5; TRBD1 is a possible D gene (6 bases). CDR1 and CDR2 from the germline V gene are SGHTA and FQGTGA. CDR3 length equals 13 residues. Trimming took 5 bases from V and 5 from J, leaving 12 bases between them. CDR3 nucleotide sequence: TGTGCCAGCAGCATGGGGCAGGGGGAGACCCAGTACTTC. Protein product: CASSMGQGETQYF.

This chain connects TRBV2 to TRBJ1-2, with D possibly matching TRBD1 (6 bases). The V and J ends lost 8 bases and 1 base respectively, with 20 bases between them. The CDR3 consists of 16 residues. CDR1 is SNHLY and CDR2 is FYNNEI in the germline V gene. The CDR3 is CASYGTRRTFNYGYTF. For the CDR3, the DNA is TGTGCCAGCTACGGGACAAGACGCACATTTAACTATGGCTACACCTTC. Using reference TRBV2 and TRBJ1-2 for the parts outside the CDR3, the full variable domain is EPEVTQTPSHQVTQMGQEVILRCVPISNHLYFYWYRQILGQKVEFLVSFYNNEISEKSEIFDDQFSVERPDGSNFTLKIRSTKLEDSAMYFCASYGTRRTFNYGYTFGSGTRLTVV.

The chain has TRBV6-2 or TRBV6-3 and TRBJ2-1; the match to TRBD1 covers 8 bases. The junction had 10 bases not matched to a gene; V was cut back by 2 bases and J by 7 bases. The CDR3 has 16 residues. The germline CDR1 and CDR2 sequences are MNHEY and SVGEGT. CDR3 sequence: CASSYIRTGQRNEQFF. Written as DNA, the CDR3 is TGTGCCAGCAGTTACATCCGGACAGGGCAAAGGAATGAGCAGTTCTTC.

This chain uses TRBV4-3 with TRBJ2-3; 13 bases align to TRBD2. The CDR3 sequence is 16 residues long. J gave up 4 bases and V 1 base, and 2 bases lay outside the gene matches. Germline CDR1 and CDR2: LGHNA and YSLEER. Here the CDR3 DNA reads TGCGCCAGCAGCCAAGGACTAGCGGGGGGTGCAGATACGCAGTATTTT. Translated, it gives CASSQGLAGGADTQYF.